The clone carrying this T cell receptor beta chain was detected many times. This entry comes from a study of T cell repertoires in cytomegalovirus infection. Across the whole study: Public TCR beta signature analysis indicated the presence of both CMV infection and matching HLA type.

The CDR3 is 15 residues long. With 1 base clipped from V and 8 bases from J, the junction kept 5 bases outside the gene matches. Per the germline V gene, CDR1 is MGHDK and CDR2 is SYGVNS. TCRdb used MiXCR to reprocess the reads, holding one entry per CDR3 protein. Of approximately 550,000 distinct CDR3 sequences in the sample, more than 15% were seen once. The sample was CD8+ T cells from PBMCs. The V call is TRBV25-1, the J call TRBJ2-1; 10 bases agree with TRBD2. This TCR was recovered from a human donor in good health (CMV status not recorded). Some clones in this sample may be carry-over from other donors' samples. CDR3 protein: CASSEFLAGGDEQFF. CDR3 in DNA: TGTGCCAGCAGTGAATTTTTAGCGGGAGGCGATGAGCAGTTCTTC.